The 20 T cell receptor beta chains listed next were all sequenced from one sample in a study of CD8+CD57+ T cells in acquired aplastic anemia. Using genomic DNA as the template, TCR beta VDJ and CDR3 profiling was carried out. TCRdb called the reads again in MiXCR, with one record for every CDR3 protein. The profile shows about 420,000 distinct CDR3 sequences, 65% to 80% of them singletons. Sequencing input: sorted CD4+, CD8+, or CD8+CD57+ T cells (not recorded which) from PBMCs. These receptors came from a human donor in good health, serving as a control.

This clonotype appeared many times. The chain uses TRBV4-2 and TRBJ2-7, with D uncertain. The CDR3 is 13 amino acids. Germline CDR1 LGHNA, CDR2 YNFKEQ. The germline V and J ends were trimmed by 0 bases and 4 bases, with 7 bases remaining between them. Here the CDR3 reads CASSQEQKYEQYF. The CDR3 bases are TGTGCCAGCAGCCAAGAGCAGAAATACGAGCAGTACTTC.

This clonotype turned up a few times. The rearrangement joins TRBV12-5 to TRBJ2-7; D remains ambiguous. Germline V lookup: CDR1 LGHNT, CDR2 FRNRAP. Trimming left V 3 bases short and J 4 bases short, with 4 bases between. This CDR3 is built from 11 residues. CDR3 coding DNA: TGTGCTAGTGGTTTAACGTACGAGCAGTACTTC. It specifies CASGLTYEQYF. Together with reference TRBV12-5 and TRBJ2-7, the CDR3 gives the full variable domain: DARVTQTPRHKVTEMGQEVTMRCQPILGHNTVFWYRQTMMQGLELLAYFRNRAPLDDSGMPKDRFSAEMPDATLATLKIQPSEPRDSAVYFCASGLTYEQYFGPGTRLTVT.

This clonotype occurred once. The rearrangement uses TRBV7-2 and TRBJ2-7; 8 bases line up with TRBD1. This CDR3 contains 15 residues. The V gene's germline CDR1 is SGHTA and CDR2 FQGNSA. V dropped 3 bases and J dropped 5; count of bases not matched to a gene: 9. CDR3 in DNA: TGTGCCAGCAGCTTGGCCCGGGACAGGCGCCACGAGCAGTACTTC. Encoded protein: CASSLARDRRHEQYF.

This clonotype was counted at least ten times. The chain uses TRBV6-1 and TRBJ2-2; D remains ambiguous. V lost 5 bases, J lost 4 bases, and 11 bases lay in between. Germline lookup yields CDR1 MNHNS and CDR2 SASEGT. The CDR3 sequence is 14 residues long. CDR3 amino acids: CASSNKVFTGELFF. CDR3 bases: TGTGCCAGCAGTAATAAGGTCTTCACCGGGGAGCTGTTTTTT.

This chain links TRBV7-6 with TRBJ2-1; possible D gene TRBD1, 7 bases. The CDR3 is 16 residues long. Germline-derived CDR1 and CDR2 are SGHVS and FNYEAQ. V was clipped by 8 bases and J by 11 bases, with 28 bases between them. This CDR3 is CASGPTGRSGRDQQFF. The CDR3 region has the DNA TGTGCCAGCGGACCGACAGGGAGGAGTGGCAGAGACCAGCAGTTCTTC.

This clonotype was seen repeatedly, ten times or more. The V and J genes are TRBV7-9 and TRBJ1-2; D not resolved. Germline loops: CDR1 SEHNR, CDR2 FQNEAQ (reference sequence). This CDR3 comprises 12 residues. V was trimmed by 1 base and J by 7 bases, leaving 7 bases between them. CDR3 residues: CASSLVSSGYTF. The CDR3 DNA sequence: TGTGCCAGCAGCTTAGTGTCCTCTGGCTACACCTTC.

The J gene is TRBJ2-1, the V gene TRBV12-3 or TRBV12-4, with D uncertain. V was clipped by 3 bases and J by 2 bases, with 14 bases between them. The CDR3 has 16 amino acids. The CDR3 spells CASSFREGGTYNEQFF. For the CDR3, the DNA is TGTGCCAGCAGTTTTAGGGAAGGTGGAACCTACAATGAGCAGTTCTTC.

This chain connects TRBV7-8 to TRBJ2-5, with TRBD1 matching 7 bases. The junction had 10 bases not matched to a gene; V was cut back by 1 base and J by 5 bases. Germline V lookup: CDR1 SGHVS, CDR2 FQNEAQ. This CDR3 spans 16 amino acids. The CDR3 is CASSLEVGQDKETQYF. The CDR3 coding sequence is TGTGCCAGCAGCTTAGAAGTAGGACAGGACAAGGAGACCCAGTACTTC.

V and J are TRBV12-3 or TRBV12-4 and TRBJ1-6, with D unresolved. Trimming shortened V by 6 bases and J by 5 bases, and 17 bases separated the two germline ends. The CDR3 contains 16 residues. CDR3: CASSNHQVVNNSPLHF. The CDR3 nucleotides are TGTGCCAGCAGCAACCATCAGGTGGTTAATAATTCACCCCTCCACTTT.

To note about this clonotype: It is unclear where the CDR3 begins or ends on the DNA, so no DNA is shown, and the CDR3 is as TCRdb lists it. The chain is built from TRBV9 and TRBJ2-7. Germline V gene lookup returns CDR1 SGDLS and CDR2 YYNGEE. The CDR3 has 14 residues if both end residues are counted. The CDR3 sequence is CASSVRLKQFFGHF.

Concerning this clonotype itself: No conserved phenylalanine or tryptophan ends this CDR3, so it is likely a read error. The rearrangement uses TRBV2 and TRBJ1-6, with D perhaps matching TRBD1 (5 bases). Deletions cut 2 bases from V and 6 bases from J, with 11 bases between. From germline, CDR1 is SNHLY and CDR2 FYNNEI. The CDR3 runs 15 residues. CDR3 in DNA: TGTGCCAGCAGTGAAAATCGACAGCCTAATTCACCCCTCCACCTT. This gives the protein CASSENRQPNSPLHL.

The table lists this clonotype with many counts. This chain uses TRBV7-2 with TRBJ1-1, with a possible D match to TRBD1 (5 bases). Deletions cut 5 bases from V and 5 bases from J, with 12 bases between. This CDR3 is 13 amino acids long. Germline V lookup: CDR1 SGHTA, CDR2 FQGNSA. The CDR3 bases are TGTGCCAGCAGCCTGGGGCAGAGGACTGAAGCTTTCTTT. As protein: CASSLGQRTEAFF.

Notes on this clonotype: Relative to the germline gene, one junction end is altered; a read error may explain this. The chain couples TRBV7-8 to TRBJ2-7; D is ambiguous. The germline V gene encodes CDR1 SGHVS and CDR2 FQNEAQ. This CDR3 is 13 amino acids long. CDR3 loop: CASSSDTRREKYF. The CDR3 bases are TGTGCCAGCAGCTCAGACACTCGGCGCGAGAAGTACTTC.

The chain is built from TRBV2 and TRBJ1-3; D ambiguous. The CDR3 contains 18 residues. The germline V gene encodes CDR1 SNHLY and CDR2 FYNNEI. V was clipped by 2 bases and J by 13 bases, with 30 bases between them. This chain's CDR3 is CASSERQAVATPFDSIYF. The DNA for the CDR3 is TGTGCCAGCAGTGAAAGGCAGGCTGTAGCTACACCCTTCGACTCTATATATTTT. Based on the CDR3 plus reference TRBV2 and TRBJ1-3, the full variable domain is EPEVTQTPSHQVTQMGQEVILRCVPISNHLYFYWYRQILGQKVEFLVSFYNNEISEKSEIFDDQFSVERPDGSNFTLKIRSTKLEDSAMYFCASSERQAVATPFDSIYFGEGSWLTVV.

This clonotype was recorded only once. The chain links TRBV7-2 to TRBJ2-7, with D unclear. Germline loops: CDR1 SGHTA, CDR2 FQGNSA. V was clipped by 0 bases and J by 4 bases, with 10 bases between them. This CDR3 is 14 amino acids long. CDR3 sequence (DNA): TGTGCCAGCAGCTTAGCAGCGACGACATACGAGCAGTACTTC. This translates into CASSLAATTYEQYF.

This chain uses TRBV7-2 with TRBJ1-2, with a tentative D call TRBD1 (5 bases). The CDR3 contains 14 residues. The germline CDR1 and CDR2 sequences are SGHTA and FQGNSA. V lost 5 bases and J 12 bases, leaving 22 bases between the germline ends. As DNA, the CDR3 is TGTGCCAGCAGCCTTTGGGACGGGCTGTATGGAGACACCTTC. It codes for CASSLWDGLYGDTF.

V is TRBV15 and J is TRBJ2-3, with D uncertain. The length of the CDR3 is 14 residues. V was pared by 0 bases and J by 8 bases, with 12 bases between. The V gene's germline CDR1 is LNHNV and CDR2 YYDKDF (reference sequence). For the CDR3, the DNA is TGTGCCACCAGCAGAGATCTAAGTGGTCGTACGCAGTATTTT. This gives the protein CATSRDLSGRTQYF.

On this clonotype: Its ends do not fully match the called genes, so a read error is possible. The chain uses TRBV7-3 and TRBJ1-1, with D tentatively TRBD1 (5 bases). This CDR3 contains 14 residues. From germline, CDR1 is SGHTA and CDR2 FQGTGA. This CDR3 reads CASSLGTGLTDDYF. The CDR3 DNA reads as TGTGCCAGCAGCCTAGGGACGGGACTCACTGACGATTACTTT.

The chain carries TRBV7-2 and TRBJ1-5; D is undetermined. Trimming took 4 bases from V and 16 from J, leaving 26 bases between them. The CDR3 is 15 amino acids. The germline V gene encodes CDR1 SGHTA and CDR2 FQGNSA. This chain's CDR3 is CASSSKDRETQYFHF. Written as DNA, the CDR3 is TGTGCCAGCAGCTCCAAGGATCGGGAGACCCAGTACTTCCATTTT.

As to this clonotype: Germline and junction disagree at one end, which may indicate a read error. The gene calls are TRBV5-8 and TRBJ1-5; no clear D gene. CDR1 SGHTS and CDR2 YDEGEE come from the germline V gene. This CDR3 has 9 residues. For the CDR3, the DNA is TGTGCCAGCAGCTTGGGACTAGATTTT. Translated: CASSLGLDF.